The clone carrying this TCR beta chain was seen more than once but under ten times. Sequencing was performed with immunoSEQ multiplex PCR; in TCRdb, only in-frame clones are kept and a portion is missing. The sample carries about 200,000 clones, 75% to 90% recorded once. This sample was included in a study of blood T cell repertoires in COVID-19. Overall study context: COVID-19 samples, acute and convalescent, were from the United States, Italy and Spain. Sample material is recorded as cDNA or gDNA derived from T cells, B-cell-depleted T cells, or PBMCs.

The CDR3 runs 15 residues. V gave up 4 bases and J gave up 0 bases, with 11 bases separating them. Germline CDR1 is SGDLS and CDR2 is YYNGEE. The receptor was derived from a human donor in a cohort sampled during active COVID-19. Input material: peripheral blood. The gene calls are TRBV9 and TRBJ1-3, with D possibly being TRBD1 (5 bases). CDR3 region: CASSPDSFSGNTIYF. CDR3 sequence (DNA): TGTGCCAGCAGCCCCGACAGTTTCTCTGGAAACACCATATATTTT.